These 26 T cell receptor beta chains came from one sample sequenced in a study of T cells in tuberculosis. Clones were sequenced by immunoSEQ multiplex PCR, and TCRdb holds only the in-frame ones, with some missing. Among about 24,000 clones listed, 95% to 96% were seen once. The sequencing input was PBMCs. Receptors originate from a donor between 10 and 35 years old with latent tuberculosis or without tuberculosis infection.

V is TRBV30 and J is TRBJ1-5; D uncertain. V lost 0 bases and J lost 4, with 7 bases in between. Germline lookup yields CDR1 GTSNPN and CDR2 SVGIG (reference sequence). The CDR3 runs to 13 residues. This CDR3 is CAWSVSGNQPQHF. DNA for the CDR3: TGTGCCTGGAGTGTATCGGGGAATCAGCCCCAGCATTTT.

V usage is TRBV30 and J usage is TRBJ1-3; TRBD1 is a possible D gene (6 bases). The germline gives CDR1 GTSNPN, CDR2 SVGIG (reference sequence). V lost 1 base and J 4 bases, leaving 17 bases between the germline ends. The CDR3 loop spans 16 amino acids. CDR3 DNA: TGTGCCTGGAGTGCCGCCGACAGGCGGCGAGGAAACACCATATATTTT. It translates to CAWSAADRRRGNTIYF.

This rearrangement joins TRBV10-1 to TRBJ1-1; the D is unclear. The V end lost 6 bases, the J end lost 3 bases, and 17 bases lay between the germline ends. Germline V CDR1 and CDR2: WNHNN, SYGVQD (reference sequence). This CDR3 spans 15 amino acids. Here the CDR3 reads CASSPGAMGDTEAFF. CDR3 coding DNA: TGCGCCAGCAGCCCGGGAGCCATGGGAGACACTGAAGCTTTCTTT.

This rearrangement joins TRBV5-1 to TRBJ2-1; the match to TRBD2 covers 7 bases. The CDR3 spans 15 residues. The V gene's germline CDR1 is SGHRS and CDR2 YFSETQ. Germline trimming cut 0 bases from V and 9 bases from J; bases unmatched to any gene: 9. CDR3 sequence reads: CASSLDGGGMGEQFF. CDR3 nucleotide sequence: TGCGCCAGCAGCTTGGACGGGGGAGGGATGGGTGAGCAGTTCTTC.

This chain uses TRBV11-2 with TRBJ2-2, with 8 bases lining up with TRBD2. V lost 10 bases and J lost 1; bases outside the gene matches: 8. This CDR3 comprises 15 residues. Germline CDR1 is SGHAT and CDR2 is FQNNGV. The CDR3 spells CATHRAGGNTGELFF. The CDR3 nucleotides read TGTGCCACCCACAGGGCGGGGGGGAACACCGGGGAGCTGTTTTTT.

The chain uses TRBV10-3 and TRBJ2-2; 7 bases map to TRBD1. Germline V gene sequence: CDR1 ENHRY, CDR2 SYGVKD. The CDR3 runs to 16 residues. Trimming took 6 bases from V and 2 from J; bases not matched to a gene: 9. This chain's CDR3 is CAISPDRALNTGELFF. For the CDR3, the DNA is TGTGCCATCAGCCCTGACAGGGCCCTAAACACCGGGGAGCTGTTTTTT.

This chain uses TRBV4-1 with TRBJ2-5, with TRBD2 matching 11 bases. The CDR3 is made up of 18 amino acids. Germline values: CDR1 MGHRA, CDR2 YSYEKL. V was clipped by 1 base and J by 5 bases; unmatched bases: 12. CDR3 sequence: CASSQAGLAGARGETQYF. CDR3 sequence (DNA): TGCGCCAGCAGCCAAGCCGGACTAGCGGGCGCACGGGGGGAGACCCAGTACTTC.

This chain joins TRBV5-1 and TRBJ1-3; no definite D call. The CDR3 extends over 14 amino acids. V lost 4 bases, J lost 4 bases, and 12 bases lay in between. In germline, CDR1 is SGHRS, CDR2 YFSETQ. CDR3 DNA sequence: TGCGCCAGCAGCCTAACTTACTTGGGAAACACCATATATTTT. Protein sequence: CASSLTYLGNTIYF.

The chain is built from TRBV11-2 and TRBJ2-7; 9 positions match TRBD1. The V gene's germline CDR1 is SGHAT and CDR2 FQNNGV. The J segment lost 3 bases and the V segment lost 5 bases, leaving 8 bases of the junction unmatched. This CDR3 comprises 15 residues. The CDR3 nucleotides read TGTGCCAGCAGCGTCCGGCCGGGACAGGGCTACGAGCAGTACTTC. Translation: CASSVRPGQGYEQYF.

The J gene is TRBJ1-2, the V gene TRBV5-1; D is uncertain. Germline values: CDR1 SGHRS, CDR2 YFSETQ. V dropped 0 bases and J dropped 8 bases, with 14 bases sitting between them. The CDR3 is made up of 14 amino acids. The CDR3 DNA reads TGCGCCAGCAGCTTGGAGACCCGGAGAGAAGGCTACACCTTC. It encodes CASSLETRREGYTF.

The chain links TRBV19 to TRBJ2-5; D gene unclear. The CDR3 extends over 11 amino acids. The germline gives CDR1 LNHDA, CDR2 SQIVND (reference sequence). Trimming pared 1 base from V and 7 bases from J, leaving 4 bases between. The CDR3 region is CASSIGPTQYF. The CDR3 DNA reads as TGTGCCAGTAGTATAGGGCCGACCCAGTACTTC.

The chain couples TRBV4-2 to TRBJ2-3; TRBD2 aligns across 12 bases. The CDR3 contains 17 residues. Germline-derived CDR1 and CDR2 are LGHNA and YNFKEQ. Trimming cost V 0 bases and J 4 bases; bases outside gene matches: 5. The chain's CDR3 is CASSQDLPSGGADTQYF. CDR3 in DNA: TGTGCCAGCAGCCAAGATTTGCCTAGCGGGGGGGCAGATACGCAGTATTTT.

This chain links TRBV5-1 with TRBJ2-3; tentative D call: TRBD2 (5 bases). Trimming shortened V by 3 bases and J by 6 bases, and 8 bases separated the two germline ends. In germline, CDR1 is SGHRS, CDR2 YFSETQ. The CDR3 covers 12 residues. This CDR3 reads CASSSRADTQYF. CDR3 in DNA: TGCGCCAGCAGCTCGAGGGCCGATACGCAGTATTTT.

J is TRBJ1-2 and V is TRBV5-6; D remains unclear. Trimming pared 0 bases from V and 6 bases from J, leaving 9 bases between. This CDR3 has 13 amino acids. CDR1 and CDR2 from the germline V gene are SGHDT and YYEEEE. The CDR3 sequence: CASSLGSGNGYTF. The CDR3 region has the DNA TGTGCCAGCAGCTTGGGGTCGGGGAATGGCTACACCTTC.

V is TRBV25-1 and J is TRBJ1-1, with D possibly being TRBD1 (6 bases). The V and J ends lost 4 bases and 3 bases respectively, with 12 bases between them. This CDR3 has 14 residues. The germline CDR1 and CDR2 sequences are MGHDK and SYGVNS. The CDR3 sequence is CASSARDIYTEAFF. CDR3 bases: TGTGCCAGCAGTGCCCGGGACATCTACACTGAAGCTTTCTTT. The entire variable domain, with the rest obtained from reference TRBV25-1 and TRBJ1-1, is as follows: EADIYQTPRYLVIGTGKKITLECSQTMGHDKMYWYQQDPGMELHLIHYSYGVNSTEKGDLSSESTVSRIRTEHFPLTLESARPSHTSQYLCASSARDIYTEAFFGQGTRLTVV.

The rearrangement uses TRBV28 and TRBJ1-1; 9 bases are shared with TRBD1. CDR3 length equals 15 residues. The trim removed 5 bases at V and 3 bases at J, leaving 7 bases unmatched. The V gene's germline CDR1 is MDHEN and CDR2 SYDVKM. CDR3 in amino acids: CASSILQGADTEAFF. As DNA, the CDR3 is TGTGCCAGCAGTATACTACAGGGGGCAGACACTGAAGCTTTCTTT.

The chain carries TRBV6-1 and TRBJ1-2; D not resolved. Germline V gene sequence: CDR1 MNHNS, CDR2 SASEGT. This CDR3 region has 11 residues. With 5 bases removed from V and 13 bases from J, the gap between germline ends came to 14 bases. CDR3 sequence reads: CASSTRFEATF. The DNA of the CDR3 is TGTGCCAGCAGTACCCGGTTTGAAGCCACCTTC.

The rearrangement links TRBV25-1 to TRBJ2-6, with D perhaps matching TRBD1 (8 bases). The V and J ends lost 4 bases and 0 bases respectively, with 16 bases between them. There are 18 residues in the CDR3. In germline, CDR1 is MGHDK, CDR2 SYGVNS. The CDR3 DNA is TGTGCCAGCAGTGTACAGGGGGGGGGAAGCTCTGGGGCCAACGTCCTGACTTTC. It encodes CASSVQGGGSSGANVLTF.

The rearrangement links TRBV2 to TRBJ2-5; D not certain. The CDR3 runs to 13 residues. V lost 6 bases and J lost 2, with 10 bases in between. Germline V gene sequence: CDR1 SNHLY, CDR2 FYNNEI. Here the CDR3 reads CASRENFQETQYF. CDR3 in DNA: TGTGCCAGCAGGGAGAACTTTCAAGAGACCCAGTACTTC.

The CDR3 here is CAWSEKGYVNTEAFF. The CDR3 DNA is TGTGCCTGGAGCGAAAAGGGGTATGTGAACACTGAAGCTTTCTTT. The chain is built from TRBV30 and TRBJ1-1; D possibly corresponds to TRBD1 (5 bases). Germline CDR1 and CDR2: GTSNPN and SVGIG (reference sequence). V was clipped by 3 bases and J by 0 bases, with 14 bases between them. This CDR3 spans 15 amino acids.

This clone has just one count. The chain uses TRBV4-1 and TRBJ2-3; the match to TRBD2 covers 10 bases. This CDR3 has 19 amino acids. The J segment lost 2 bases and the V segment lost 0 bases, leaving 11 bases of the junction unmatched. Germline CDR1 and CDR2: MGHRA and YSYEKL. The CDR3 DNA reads TGCGCCAGCAGCCAAGATAGCCTAGCGGGGGCCTTTACCACAGATACGCAGTATTTT. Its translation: CASSQDSLAGAFTTDTQYF.

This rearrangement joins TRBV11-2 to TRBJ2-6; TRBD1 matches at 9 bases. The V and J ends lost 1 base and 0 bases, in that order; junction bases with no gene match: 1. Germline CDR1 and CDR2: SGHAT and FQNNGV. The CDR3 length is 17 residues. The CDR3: CASSLGQGGSGANVLTF. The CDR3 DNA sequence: TGTGCCAGCAGCTTAGGACAGGGGGGCTCTGGGGCCAACGTCCTGACTTTC. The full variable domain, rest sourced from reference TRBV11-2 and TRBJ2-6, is EAGVAQSPRYKIIEKRQSVAFWCNPISGHATLYWYQQILGQGPKLLIQFQNNGVVDDSQLPKDRFSAERLKGVDSTLKIQPAKLEDSAVYLCASSLGQGGSGANVLTFGAGSRLTVL.

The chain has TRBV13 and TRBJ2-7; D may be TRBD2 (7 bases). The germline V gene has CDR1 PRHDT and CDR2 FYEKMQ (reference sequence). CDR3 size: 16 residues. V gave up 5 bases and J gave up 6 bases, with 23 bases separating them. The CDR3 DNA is TGTGCCAGCAGCGGGGGGGACACCAGGGCCCTAAGCGAGCAGTACGTC. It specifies CASSGGDTRALSEQYV.

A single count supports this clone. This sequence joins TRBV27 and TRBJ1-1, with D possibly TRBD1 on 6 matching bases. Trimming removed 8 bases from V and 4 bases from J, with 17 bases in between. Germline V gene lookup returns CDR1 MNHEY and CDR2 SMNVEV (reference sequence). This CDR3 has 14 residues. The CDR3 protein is CASQRLTGPTEAFF. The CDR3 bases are TGTGCCAGCCAACGCCTTACAGGGCCCACTGAAGCTTTCTTT.

CDR3 DNA: TGCGCCAGCAGCCAAGACCCCGGGACAGGAAGGGAAAAACTGTTTTTT. This sequence encodes CASSQDPGTGREKLFF. V and J are TRBV4-1 and TRBJ1-4, with TRBD1 matching over 8 bases. There are 16 residues in the CDR3. The V and J ends lost 0 bases and 8 bases, in that order; junction bases with no gene match: 8. CDR1 MGHRA and CDR2 YSYEKL come from the germline V gene.

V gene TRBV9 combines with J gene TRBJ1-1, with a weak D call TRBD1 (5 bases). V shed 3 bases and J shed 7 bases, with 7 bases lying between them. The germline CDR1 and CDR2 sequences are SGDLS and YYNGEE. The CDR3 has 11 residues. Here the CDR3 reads CASSAGVEAFF. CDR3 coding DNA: TGTGCCAGCAGCGCGGGGGTTGAAGCTTTCTTT.